This T cell receptor (beta chain) was observed in a study of CD8 T cells in Susac syndrome. CD8+ and CD4+ T cells from blood underwent TCR beta sequencing. Multiple sclerosis controls were treatment-naive patients with stable or active relapsing-remitting disease. While CD8+ and CD4+ T cells were isolated negatively, TEMRA cells were enriched by FACS. This CDR3 comprises 16 residues. The germline V gene has CDR1 MGHRA and CDR2 YSYEKL. The V segment lost 4 bases and the J segment 8 bases; nucleotides outside the gene matches: 12. When the RNA was reverse transcribed, random hexamers were used with an input of about 0.5 to 1 ug. The amplification used immunoSEQ multiplex PCR on TCR beta CDR3; it spanned 54 Vbeta and 13 Jbeta. TCRdb re-called the immunoSEQ multiplex PCR reads through MiXCR, storing one row per CDR3 protein. Found here are about 400,000 distinct CDR3 sequences, about 85% of them singletons; the top ten hold under 0.15%.

Sequenced input: CD8+ T cells from PBMCs. The sequence came from a human donor with multiple sclerosis. V usage is TRBV4-1 and J usage is TRBJ2-1; TRBD2 agrees at 9 bases. Here the CDR3 DNA reads TGCGCCAGCAGCCCCATAGTTAGCGGGAGTGTCTATGAGCAGTTCTTC. Encoded protein: CASSPIVSGSVYEQFF.